The entry below describes one TCR beta chain. What it recognizes is unknown. These data are taken from a study of T cell responses to AZD1222 COVID-19 vaccine. Study-wide results and caveats: Along spike, vaccine-associated CD4 TCRs were found throughout, with dominance at 160-218 and 743-854. Samples come after the peak T cell response, not at day 14. Among the donors, most were white British and more were female, and clonal diversity was possibly underestimated.

Profiled with immunoSEQ multiplex PCR; TCRdb holds only in-frame clones, not every one. The sample records roughly 100,000 clones, approximately 86% being singletons. The material was peripheral blood, obtained on day 0 of AZD1222 vaccination. This TCR was sampled from an adult in good health.

CDR3 bases: TGTGCCAGTAACAGGGGTTCGGACTATGGCTACACCTTC. It codes for CASNRGSDYGYTF. The gene calls are TRBV19 and TRBJ1-2; 7 bases are a match to TRBD1. The germline V gene encodes CDR1 LNHDA and CDR2 SQIVND (reference sequence). The V segment lost 7 bases and the J segment 3 bases; nucleotides outside the gene matches: 5. The CDR3 has 13 amino acids.